Listed here are 3 T cell receptor beta chains from one sample, sequenced in a study of beta chain features in type 1 diabetes. Overall study findings and caveats: Shorter TCRB CDR3s, moderately but significantly so, were found in Type 1 diabetes patients in all four CD4+ subsets.

No antigen has been assigned to these receptors. The sequenced template was cDNA made from the entire isolated RNA. Libraries were prepared by immunoSEQ multiplex PCR; TCRdb keeps only in-frame clonotypes and omits some of them. The sample shows 150,000 to 190,000 clones, under 13% of them seen only once. Sequences were obtained from central memory CD4+ T cells from blood. These receptors all come from a man under 40 with type 1 diabetes.

This clone was seen only a few times. V is TRBV5-1 and J is TRBJ2-3, with D uncertain. Trimming removed 0 bases from V and 1 base from J, with 6 bases in between. Germline lookup yields CDR1 SGHRS and CDR2 YFSETQ. The CDR3 is made up of 14 amino acids. DNA of the CDR3: TGCGCCAGCAGCTTGGCCTCGGGCACAGATACGCAGTATTTT. Translating gives CASSLASGTDTQYF.

V is TRBV28 and J is TRBJ2-5; tentatively, D is TRBD2 (6 bases). Germline CDR1 MDHEN, CDR2 SYDVKM. There are 13 residues in the CDR3. The V gene lost 4 bases and the J gene lost 4 bases, with 10 bases spanning the gap. The CDR3 region has the DNA TGTGCCAGCAGTTGGGGGGTAGGAGAGACCCAGTACTTC. This encodes CASSWGVGETQYF.

This clone appeared a few times. V is TRBV19 and J is TRBJ2-2; D is undetermined. V was pared by 5 bases and J by 5 bases, with 6 bases between. This CDR3 region has 12 residues. Per germline, CDR1 LNHDA and CDR2 SQIVND (reference sequence). DNA of the CDR3: TGTGCCAGTAGTTTCAATACCGGGGAGCTGTTTTTT. Translated: CASSFNTGELFF.